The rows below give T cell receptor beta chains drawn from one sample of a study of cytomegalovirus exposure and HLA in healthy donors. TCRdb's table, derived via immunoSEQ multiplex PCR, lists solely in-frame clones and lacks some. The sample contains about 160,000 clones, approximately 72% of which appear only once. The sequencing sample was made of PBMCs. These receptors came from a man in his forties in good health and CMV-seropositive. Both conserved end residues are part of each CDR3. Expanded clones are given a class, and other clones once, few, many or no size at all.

CASSWTGYNEQFF	TRBV27	.	TRBJ2-1
CASSLGQGAPMNTEAFF	TRBV5-1	.	TRBJ1-1
CASSRYQTGLNYGYTF	TRBV5-4	few	TRBJ1-2
CASSPDSEAFF	TRBV18	.	TRBJ1-1
CASSTFPGQETQYF	TRBV4-3	.	TRBJ2-5
CASTFLHGGEETQYF	TRBV2	.	TRBJ2-5
CASPQSRGGNTIYF	TRBV21-1	.	TRBJ1-3
CASSYGRRGEADTQYF	TRBV6-5	.	TRBJ2-3
CASTPRGFANTGELFF	TRBV27	.	TRBJ2-2
CASSQDWTIAKNIQYF	TRBV4-3	.	TRBJ2-4
CASRGQGVREQYF	TRBV27	.	TRBJ2-7
CASSPGSGELLRGNTIYF	TRBV7-2	.	TRBJ1-3
CASSFAGTAQETQYF	TRBV11-1	few	TRBJ2-5
CASGDRAQTYEQYF	TRBV5-5	.	TRBJ2-7
CASSDIGRGNTGELFF	TRBV6-4	.	TRBJ2-2
CASSLQGQETQYF	TRBV7-2	.	TRBJ2-5
CASRGQESSYNEQFF	TRBV6-1	.	TRBJ2-1
CASSEYGMQGTQYF	TRBV2	.	TRBJ2-5
CASRQQSSYEQYF	TRBV6-1	.	TRBJ2-7
CSSSSDRGSHEQYF	TRBV7-9	.	TRBJ2-7
CASSPGVGAEQYF	TRBV7-6	few	TRBJ2-7
CASSLGGGSWVGQYF	TRBV28	few	TRBJ2-7
CASSLAPGGGHEQYF	TRBV7-9	.	TRBJ2-7
CASSERGGQSPLHF	TRBV10-2	.	TRBJ1-6
CASSRGSGGARTDTQYF	TRBV4-3	.	TRBJ2-3
CASSKLARAETQYF	TRBV21-1	.	TRBJ2-5
CASTKGWNQPQHF	TRBV19	.	TRBJ1-5
CASSLMVGPGVGGTEAFF	TRBV7-6	.	TRBJ1-1
CASSSSGGSRQYF	TRBV27	.	TRBJ2-7
CASSVGQGSEQYF	TRBV9	.	TRBJ2-5
CASSLKGFGTEAFF	TRBV25-1	.	TRBJ1-1
CASSLGAYNEQFF	TRBV7-3	.	TRBJ2-1
CASSPLQGQGQQYF	TRBV6-5	.	TRBJ2-7
CASSPTGLNTEAFF	TRBV18	.	TRBJ1-1
CASSVGTSGGAGTQYF	TRBV9	.	TRBJ2-3
CASSSLAGGPSTQYF	TRBV7-2	.	TRBJ2-3
CASSQERTSNEQYF	TRBV4-2	.	TRBJ2-7
CASSRDGEKLFF	TRBV2	.	TRBJ1-4
CASSLMGQGRPNEKLFF	TRBV5-4	few	TRBJ1-4